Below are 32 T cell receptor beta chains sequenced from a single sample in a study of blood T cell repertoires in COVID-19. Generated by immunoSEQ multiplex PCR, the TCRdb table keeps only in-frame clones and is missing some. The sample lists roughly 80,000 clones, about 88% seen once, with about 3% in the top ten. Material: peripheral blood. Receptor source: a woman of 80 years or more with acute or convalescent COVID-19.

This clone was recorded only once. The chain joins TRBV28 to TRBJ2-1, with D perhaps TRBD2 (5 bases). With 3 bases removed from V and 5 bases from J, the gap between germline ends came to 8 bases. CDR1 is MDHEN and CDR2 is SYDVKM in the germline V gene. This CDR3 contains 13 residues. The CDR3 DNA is TGTGCCAGCAGTTTCACCGGGGACAATGAGCAGTTCTTC. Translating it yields CASSFTGDNEQFF.

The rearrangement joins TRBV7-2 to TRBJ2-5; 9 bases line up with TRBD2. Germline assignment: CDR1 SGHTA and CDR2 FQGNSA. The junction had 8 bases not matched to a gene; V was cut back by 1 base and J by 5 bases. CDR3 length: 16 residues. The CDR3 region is CASSLGLRGGSETQYF. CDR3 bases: TGTGCCAGCAGCTTAGGTCTGCGGGGGGGGTCGGAGACCCAGTACTTC. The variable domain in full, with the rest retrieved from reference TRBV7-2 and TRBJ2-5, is GAGVSQSPSNKVTEKGKDVELRCDPISGHTALYWYRQSLGQGLEFLIYFQGNSAPDKSGLPSDRFSAERTGGSVSTLTIQRTQQEDSAVYLCASSLGLRGGSETQYFGPGTRLLVL.

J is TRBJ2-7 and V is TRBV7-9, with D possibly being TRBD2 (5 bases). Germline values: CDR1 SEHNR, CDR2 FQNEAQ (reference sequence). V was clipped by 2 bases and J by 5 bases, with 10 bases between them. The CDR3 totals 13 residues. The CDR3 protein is CASSLSLAHEQYF. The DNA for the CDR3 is TGTGCCAGCAGCTTATCGCTAGCACACGAGCAGTACTTC.

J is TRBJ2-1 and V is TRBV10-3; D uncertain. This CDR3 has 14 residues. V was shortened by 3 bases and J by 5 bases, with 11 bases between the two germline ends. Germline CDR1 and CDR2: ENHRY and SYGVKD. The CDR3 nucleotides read TGTGCCATCAGTGAAAAGCAGACACACAATGAGCAGTTCTTC. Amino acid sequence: CAISEKQTHNEQFF.

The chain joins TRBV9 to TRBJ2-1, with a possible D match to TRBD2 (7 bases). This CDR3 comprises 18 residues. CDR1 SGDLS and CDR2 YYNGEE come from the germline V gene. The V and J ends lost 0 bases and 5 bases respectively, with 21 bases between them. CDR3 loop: CASSVGAGRGKSNNEQFF. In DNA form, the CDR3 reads TGTGCCAGCAGCGTAGGTGCTGGGAGGGGGAAAAGTAACAATGAGCAGTTCTTC. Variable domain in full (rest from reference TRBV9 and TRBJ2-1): DSGVTQTPKHLITATGQRVTLRCSPRSGDLSVYWYQQSLDQGLQFLIQYYNGEERAKGNILERFSAQQFPDLHSELNLSSLELGDSALYFCASSVGAGRGKSNNEQFFGPGTRLTVL.

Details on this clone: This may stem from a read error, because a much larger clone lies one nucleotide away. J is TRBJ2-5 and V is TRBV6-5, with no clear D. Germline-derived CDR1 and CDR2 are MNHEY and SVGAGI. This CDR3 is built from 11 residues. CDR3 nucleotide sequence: TGTGCCGGCAGTCTTAGAGGTACCCAGTACTTC. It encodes CAGSLRGTQYF.

CDR3 nucleotides: TGTGCCAGCAGTGACGGGACAGCCTCTGGCTACACCTTC. This gives the protein CASSDGTASGYTF. The chain couples TRBV25-1 to TRBJ1-2; 7 bases map to TRBD1. CDR3 length equals 13 residues. Germline CDR1 reads MGHDK; CDR2 reads SYGVNS. Unmatched junction bases numbered 5, after V lost 3 bases and J lost 7 bases.

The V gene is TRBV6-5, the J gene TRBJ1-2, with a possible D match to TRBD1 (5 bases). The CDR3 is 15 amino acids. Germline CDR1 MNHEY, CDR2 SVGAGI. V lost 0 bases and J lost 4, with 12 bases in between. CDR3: CASSYSTVGPYGYTF. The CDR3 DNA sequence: TGTGCCAGCAGTTACTCGACAGTCGGACCCTATGGCTACACCTTC.

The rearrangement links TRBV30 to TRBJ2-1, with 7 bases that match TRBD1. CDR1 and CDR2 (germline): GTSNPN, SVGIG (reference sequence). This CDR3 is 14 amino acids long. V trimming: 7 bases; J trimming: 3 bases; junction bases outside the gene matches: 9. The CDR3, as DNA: TGTGCCTTTTTAGTCGACAGGGTCTACAATGAGCAGTTCTTC. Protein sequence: CAFLVDRVYNEQFF.

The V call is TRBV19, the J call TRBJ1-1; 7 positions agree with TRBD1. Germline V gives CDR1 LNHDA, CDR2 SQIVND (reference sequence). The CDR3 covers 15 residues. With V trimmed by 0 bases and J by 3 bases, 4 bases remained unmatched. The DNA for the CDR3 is TGTGCCAGTAGTATAGATGGGACAGTATACACTGAAGCTTTCTTT. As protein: CASSIDGTVYTEAFF.

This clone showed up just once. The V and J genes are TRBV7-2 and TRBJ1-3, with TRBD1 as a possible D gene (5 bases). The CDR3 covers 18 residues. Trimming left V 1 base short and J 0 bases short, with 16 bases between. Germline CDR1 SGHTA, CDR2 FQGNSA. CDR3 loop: CASSLGWRTPFSGNTIYF. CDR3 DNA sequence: TGTGCCAGCAGCTTAGGTTGGCGGACACCGTTCTCTGGAAACACCATATATTTT.

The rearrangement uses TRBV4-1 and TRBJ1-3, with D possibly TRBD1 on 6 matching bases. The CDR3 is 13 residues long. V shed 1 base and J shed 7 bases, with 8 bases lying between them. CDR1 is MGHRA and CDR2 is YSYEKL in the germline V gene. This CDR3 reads CASSQVRGNTIYF. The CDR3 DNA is TGCGCCAGCAGCCAAGTAAGGGGGAACACCATATATTTT.

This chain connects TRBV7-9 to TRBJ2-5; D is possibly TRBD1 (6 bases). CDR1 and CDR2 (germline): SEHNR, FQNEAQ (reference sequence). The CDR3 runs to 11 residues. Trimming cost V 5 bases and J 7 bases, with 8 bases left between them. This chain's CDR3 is CASSAQGTQYF. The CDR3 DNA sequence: TGTGCCAGCAGCGCACAGGGGACCCAGTACTTC.

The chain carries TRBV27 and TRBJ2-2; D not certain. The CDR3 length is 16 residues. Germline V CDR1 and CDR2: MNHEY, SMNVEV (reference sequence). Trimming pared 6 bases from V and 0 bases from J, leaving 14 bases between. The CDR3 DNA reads TGTGCCAGCAGCCTCATAGAGTTCGCGAACACCGGGGAGCTGTTTTTT. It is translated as CASSLIEFANTGELFF.

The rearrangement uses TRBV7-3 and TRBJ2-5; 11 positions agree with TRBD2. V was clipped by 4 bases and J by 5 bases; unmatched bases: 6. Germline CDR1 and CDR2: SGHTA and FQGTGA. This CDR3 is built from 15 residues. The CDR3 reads CASSSLAGDWETQYF. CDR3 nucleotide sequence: TGTGCCAGCAGCTCACTAGCGGGGGATTGGGAGACCCAGTACTTC.

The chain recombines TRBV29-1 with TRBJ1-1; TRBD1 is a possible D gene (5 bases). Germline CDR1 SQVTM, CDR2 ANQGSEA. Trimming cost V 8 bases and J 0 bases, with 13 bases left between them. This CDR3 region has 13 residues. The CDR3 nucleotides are TGCAGCTCCATGGGGCAGTTGAACACTGAAGCTTTCTTT. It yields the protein CSSMGQLNTEAFF.

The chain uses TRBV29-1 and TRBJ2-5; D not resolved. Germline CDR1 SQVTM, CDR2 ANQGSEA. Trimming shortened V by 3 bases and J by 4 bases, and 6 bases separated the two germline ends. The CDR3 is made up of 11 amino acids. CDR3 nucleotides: TGCAGCGTTGACTTGTCAGAGACCCAGTACTTC. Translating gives CSVDLSETQYF.

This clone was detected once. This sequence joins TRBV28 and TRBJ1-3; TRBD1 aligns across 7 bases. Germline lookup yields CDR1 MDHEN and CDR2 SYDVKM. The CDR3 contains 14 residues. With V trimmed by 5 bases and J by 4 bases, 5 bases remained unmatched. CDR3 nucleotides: TGTGCCAGCAGTGCCTGGACAGGAGGAAACACCATATATTTT. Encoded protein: CASSAWTGGNTIYF.

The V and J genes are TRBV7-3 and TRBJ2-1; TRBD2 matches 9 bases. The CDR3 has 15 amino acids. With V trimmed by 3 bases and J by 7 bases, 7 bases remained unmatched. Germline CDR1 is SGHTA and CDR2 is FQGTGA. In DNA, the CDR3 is TGTGCCAGCAGCTTCGGCGGGGGGGCCGGGAATGAGCAGTTCTTC. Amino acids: CASSFGGGAGNEQFF.

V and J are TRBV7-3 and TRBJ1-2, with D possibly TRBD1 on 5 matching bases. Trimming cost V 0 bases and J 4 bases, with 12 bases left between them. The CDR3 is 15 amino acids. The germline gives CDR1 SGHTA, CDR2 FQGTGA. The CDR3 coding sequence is TGTGCCAGCAGCTTAACGTCGGGGGGGACCTATGGCTACACCTTC. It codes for CASSLTSGGTYGYTF.

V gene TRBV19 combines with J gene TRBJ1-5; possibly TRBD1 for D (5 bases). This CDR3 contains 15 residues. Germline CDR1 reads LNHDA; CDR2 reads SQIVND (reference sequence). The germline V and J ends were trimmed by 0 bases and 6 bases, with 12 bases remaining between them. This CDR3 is CASSIDSGDSQPQHF. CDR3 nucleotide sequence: TGTGCCAGTAGTATAGATTCGGGGGATTCTCAGCCCCAGCATTTT.

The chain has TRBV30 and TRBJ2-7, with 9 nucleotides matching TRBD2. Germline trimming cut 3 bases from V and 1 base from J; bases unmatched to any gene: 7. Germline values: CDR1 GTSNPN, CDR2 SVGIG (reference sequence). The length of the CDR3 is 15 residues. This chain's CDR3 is CAWSQRLAASYEQYF. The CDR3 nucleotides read TGTGCCTGGAGCCAGAGACTAGCGGCTTCCTACGAGCAGTACTTC.

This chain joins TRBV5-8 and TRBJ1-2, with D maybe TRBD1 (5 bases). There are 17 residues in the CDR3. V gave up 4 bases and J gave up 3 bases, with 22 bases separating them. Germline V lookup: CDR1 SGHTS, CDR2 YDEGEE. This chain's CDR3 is CASSVLGGAAKDYGYTF. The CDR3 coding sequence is TGTGCCAGCAGCGTGTTGGGCGGGGCCGCGAAAGACTATGGCTACACCTTC.

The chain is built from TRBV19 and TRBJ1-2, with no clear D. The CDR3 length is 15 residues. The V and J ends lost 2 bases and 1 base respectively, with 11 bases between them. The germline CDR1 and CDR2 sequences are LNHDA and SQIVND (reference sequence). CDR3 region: CASSITPASNYGYTF. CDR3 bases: TGTGCCAGTAGTATAACCCCCGCCAGTAACTATGGCTACACCTTC. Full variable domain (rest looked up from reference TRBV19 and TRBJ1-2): DGGITQSPKYLFRKEGQNVTLSCEQNLNHDAMYWYRQDPGQGLRLIYYSQIVNDFQKGDIAEGYSVSREKKESFPLTVTSAQKNPTAFYLCASSITPASNYGYTFGSGTRLTVV.

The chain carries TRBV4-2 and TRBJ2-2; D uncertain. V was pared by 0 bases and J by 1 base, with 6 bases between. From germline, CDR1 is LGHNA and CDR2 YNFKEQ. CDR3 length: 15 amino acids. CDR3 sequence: CASSQDWRNTGELFF. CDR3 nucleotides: TGTGCCAGCAGCCAAGACTGGAGGAACACCGGGGAGCTGTTTTTT.

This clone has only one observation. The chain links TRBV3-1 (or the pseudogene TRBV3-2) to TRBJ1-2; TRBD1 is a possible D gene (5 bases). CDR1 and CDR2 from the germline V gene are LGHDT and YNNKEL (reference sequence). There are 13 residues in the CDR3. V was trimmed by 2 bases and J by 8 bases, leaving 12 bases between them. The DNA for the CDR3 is TGTGCCAGCAGCCAACGCCAGGGAGGCGGCTACACCTTC. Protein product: CASSQRQGGGYTF.

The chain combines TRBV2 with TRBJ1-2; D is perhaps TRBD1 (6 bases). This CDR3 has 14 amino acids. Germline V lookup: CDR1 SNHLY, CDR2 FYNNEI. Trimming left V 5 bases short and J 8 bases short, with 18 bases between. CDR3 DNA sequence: TGTGCCAGCAGTATACAGCAGGGGACGCGGGGCTACACCTTC. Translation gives CASSIQQGTRGYTF.

The CDR3 spells CASSVSMTTYNEQFF. The DNA for the CDR3 is TGTGCCAGCAGCGTCTCCATGACTACCTACAATGAGCAGTTCTTC. This chain links TRBV9 with TRBJ2-1; D may be TRBD2 (5 bases). V lost 2 bases to trimming and J lost 2 bases, with 11 bases between them. CDR1 is SGDLS and CDR2 is YYNGEE in the germline V gene. The CDR3 extends over 15 amino acids.

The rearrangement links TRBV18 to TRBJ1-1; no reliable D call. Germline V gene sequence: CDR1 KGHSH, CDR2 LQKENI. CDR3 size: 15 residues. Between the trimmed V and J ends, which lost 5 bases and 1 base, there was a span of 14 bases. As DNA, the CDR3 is TGTGCCAGCTCATCTCGGGGTCAATCGAACACTGAAGCTTTCTTT. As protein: CASSSRGQSNTEAFF.

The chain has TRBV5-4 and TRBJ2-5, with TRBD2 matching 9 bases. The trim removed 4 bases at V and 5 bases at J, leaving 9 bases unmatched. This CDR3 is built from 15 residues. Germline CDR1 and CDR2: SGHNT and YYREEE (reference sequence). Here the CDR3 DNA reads TGTGCCAGCAGCCTGGCGGGAGGGCAGTCGGAGACCCAGTACTTC. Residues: CASSLAGGQSETQYF.

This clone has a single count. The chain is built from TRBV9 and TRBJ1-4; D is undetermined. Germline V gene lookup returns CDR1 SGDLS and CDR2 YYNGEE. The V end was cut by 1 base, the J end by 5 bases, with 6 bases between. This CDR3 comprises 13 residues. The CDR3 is CASSVNGNEKLFF. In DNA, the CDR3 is TGTGCCAGCAGCGTAAACGGGAATGAAAAACTGTTTTTT.

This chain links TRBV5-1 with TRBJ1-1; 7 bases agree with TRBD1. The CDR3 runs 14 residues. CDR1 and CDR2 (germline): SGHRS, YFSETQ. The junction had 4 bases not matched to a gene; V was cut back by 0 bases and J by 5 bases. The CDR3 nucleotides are TGCGCCAGCAGCTTGGGGAGGGGGCCTACTGAAGCTTTCTTT. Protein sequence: CASSLGRGPTEAFF. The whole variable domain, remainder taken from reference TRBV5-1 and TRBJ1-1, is KAGVTQTPRYLIKTRGQQVTLSCSPISGHRSVSWYQQTPGQGLQFLFEYFSETQRNKGNFPGRFSGRQFSNSRSEMNVSTLELGDSALYLCASSLGRGPTEAFFGQGTRLTVV.